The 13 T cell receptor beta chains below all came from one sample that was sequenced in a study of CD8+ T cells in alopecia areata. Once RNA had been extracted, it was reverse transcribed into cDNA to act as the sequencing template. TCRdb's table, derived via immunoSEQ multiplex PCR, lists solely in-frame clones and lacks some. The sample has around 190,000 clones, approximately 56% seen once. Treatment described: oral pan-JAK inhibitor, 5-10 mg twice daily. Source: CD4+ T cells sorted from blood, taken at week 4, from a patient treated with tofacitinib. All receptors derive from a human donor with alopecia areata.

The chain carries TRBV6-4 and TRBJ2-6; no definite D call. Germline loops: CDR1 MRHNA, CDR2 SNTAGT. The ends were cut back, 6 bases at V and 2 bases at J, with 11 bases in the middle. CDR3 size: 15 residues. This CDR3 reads CASSMQATGANVLTF. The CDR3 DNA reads TGTGCCAGCAGCATGCAGGCTACTGGGGCCAACGTCCTGACTTTC.

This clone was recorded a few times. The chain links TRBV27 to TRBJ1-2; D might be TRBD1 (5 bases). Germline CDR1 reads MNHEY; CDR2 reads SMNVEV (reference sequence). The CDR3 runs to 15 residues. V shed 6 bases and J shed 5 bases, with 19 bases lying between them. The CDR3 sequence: CASSSLGGRIYGYTF. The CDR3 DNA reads TGTGCCAGCAGCTCCCTGGGGGGACGGATTTATGGCTACACCTTC.

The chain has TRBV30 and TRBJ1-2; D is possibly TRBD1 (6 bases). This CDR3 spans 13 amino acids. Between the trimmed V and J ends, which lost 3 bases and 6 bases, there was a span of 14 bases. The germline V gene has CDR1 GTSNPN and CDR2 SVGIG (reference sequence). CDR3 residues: CAWSQTGRNGYTF. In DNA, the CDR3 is TGTGCCTGGAGCCAAACAGGGCGCAATGGCTACACCTTC. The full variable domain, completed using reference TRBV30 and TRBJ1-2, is SQTIHQWPATLVQPVGSPLSLECTVEGTSNPNLYWYRQAAGRGLQLLFYSVGIGQISSEVPQNLSASRPQDRQFILSSKKLLLSDSGFYLCAWSQTGRNGYTFGSGTRLTVV.

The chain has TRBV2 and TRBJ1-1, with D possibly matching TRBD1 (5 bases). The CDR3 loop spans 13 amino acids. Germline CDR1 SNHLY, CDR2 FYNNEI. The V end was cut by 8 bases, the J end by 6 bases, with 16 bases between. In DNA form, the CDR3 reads TGTGCCAGCCTCGAAGGGGAATTGGCTGAAGCTTTCTTT. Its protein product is CASLEGELAEAFF.

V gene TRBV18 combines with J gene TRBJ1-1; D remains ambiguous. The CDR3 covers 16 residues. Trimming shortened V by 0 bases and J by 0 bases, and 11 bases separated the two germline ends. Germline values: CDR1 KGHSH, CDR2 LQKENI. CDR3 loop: CASSPPSIHMNTEAFF. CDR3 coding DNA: TGTGCCAGCTCACCACCGTCGATTCATATGAACACTGAAGCTTTCTTT.

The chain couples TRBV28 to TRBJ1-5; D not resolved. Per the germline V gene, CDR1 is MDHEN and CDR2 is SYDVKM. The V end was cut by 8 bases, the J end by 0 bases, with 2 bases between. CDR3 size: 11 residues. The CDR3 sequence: CASYSNQPQHF. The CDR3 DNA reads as TGTGCCAGCTATAGCAATCAGCCCCAGCATTTT.

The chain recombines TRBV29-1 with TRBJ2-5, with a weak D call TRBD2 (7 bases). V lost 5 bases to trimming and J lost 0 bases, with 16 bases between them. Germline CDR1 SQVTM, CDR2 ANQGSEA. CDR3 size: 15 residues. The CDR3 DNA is TGCAGCGTTCACCGTGGGGGGGCCGACCAAGAGACCCAGTACTTC. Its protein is CSVHRGGADQETQYF.

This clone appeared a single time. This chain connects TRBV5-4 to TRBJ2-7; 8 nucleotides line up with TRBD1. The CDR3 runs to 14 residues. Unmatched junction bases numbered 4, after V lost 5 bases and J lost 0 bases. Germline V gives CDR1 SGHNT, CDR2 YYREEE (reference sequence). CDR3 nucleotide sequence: TGTGCCAGCAGGCGGACAGGGAGCTCCTACGAGCAGTACTTC. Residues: CASRRTGSSYEQYF.

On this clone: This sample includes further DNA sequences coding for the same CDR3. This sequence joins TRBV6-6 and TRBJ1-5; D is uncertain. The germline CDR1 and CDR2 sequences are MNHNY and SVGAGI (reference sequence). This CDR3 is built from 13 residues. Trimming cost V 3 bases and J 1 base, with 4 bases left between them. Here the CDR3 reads CASSYDSNQPQHF. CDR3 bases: TGTGCCAGCAGTTATGACAGCAATCAGCCCCAGCATTTT.

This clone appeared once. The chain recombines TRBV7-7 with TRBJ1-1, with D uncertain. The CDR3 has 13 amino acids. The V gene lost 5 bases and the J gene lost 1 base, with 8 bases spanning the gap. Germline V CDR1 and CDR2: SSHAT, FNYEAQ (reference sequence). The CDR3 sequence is CASSLQPNTEAFF. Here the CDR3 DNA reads TGTGCCAGCAGCCTACAGCCGAACACTGAAGCTTTCTTT.

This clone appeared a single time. The CDR3 bases are TGTGCCTGGAGTATATCTTTCAACACTGAAGCTTTCTTT. It specifies CAWSISFNTEAFF. The rearrangement uses TRBV30 and TRBJ1-1; D is unclear. V shed 2 bases and J shed 2 bases, with 9 bases lying between them. Germline assignment: CDR1 GTSNPN and CDR2 SVGIG (reference sequence). The CDR3 totals 13 residues. The variable domain in full, with the rest retrieved from reference TRBV30 and TRBJ1-1, is SQTIHQWPATLVQPVGSPLSLECTVEGTSNPNLYWYRQAAGRGLQLLFYSVGIGQISSEVPQNLSASRPQDRQFILSSKKLLLSDSGFYLCAWSISFNTEAFFGQGTRLTVV.

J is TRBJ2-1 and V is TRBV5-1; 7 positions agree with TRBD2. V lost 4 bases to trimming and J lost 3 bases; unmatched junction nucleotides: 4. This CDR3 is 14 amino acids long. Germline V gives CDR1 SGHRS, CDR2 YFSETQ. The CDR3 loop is CASSRDYLYNEQFF. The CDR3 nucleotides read TGCGCCAGCAGCCGGGACTATCTCTACAATGAGCAGTTCTTC.

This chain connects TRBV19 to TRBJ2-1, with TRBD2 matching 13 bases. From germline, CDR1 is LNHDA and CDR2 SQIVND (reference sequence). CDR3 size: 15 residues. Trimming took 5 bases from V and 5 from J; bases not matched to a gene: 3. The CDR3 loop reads CASSPGTSGDNEQFF. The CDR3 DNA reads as TGTGCCAGTAGTCCAGGGACTAGCGGGGACAATGAGCAGTTCTTC.